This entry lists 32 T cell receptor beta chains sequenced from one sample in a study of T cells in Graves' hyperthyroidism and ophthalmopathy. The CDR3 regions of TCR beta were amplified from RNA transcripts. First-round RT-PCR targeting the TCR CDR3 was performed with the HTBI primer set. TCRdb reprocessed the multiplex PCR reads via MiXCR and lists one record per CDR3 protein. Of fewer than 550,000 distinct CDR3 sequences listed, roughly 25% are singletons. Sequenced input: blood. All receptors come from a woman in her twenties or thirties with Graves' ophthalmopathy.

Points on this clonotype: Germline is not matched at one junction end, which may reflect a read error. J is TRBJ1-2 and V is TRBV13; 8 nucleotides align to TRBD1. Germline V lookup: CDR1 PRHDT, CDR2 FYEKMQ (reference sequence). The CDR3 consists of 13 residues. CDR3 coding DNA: TGTGCCAGCAGTCGGGACAGGTCCTATGGCTACGCCTTC. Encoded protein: CASSRDRSYGYAF.

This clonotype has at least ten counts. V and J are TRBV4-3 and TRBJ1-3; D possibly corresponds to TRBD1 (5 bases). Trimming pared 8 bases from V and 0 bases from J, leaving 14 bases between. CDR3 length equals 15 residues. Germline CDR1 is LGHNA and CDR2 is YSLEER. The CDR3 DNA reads TGCGCCAGCGGATGGGACCGCGGCTCTGGAAACACCATATATTTT. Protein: CASGWDRGSGNTIYF.

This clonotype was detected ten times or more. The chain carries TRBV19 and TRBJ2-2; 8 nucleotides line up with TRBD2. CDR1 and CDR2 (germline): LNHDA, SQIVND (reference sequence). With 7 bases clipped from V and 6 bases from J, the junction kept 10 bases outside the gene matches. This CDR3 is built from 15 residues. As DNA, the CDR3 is TGTGCCAGTAACCCACTGGGACTAGACTCCGGGGAGCTGTTTTTT. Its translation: CASNPLGLDSGELFF.

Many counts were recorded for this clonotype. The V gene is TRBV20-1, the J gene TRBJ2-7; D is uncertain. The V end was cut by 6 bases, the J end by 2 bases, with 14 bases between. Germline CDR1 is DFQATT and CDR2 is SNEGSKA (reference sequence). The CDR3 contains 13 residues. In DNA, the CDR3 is TGCAGTGCCACCGGTCGGTGGGCCTACGAGCAGTACTTC. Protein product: CSATGRWAYEQYF.

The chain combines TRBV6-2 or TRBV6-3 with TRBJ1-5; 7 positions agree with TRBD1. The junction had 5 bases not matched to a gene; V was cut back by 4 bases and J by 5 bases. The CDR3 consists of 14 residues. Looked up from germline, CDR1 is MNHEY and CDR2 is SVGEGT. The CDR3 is CASSSGQSDQPQHF. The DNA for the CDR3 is TGTGCCAGCAGTTCGGGACAGAGCGATCAGCCCCAGCATTTT.

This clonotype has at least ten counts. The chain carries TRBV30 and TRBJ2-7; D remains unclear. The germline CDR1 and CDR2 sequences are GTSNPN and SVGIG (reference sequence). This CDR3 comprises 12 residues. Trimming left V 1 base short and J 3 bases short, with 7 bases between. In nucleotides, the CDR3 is TGTGCCTGGAGTGCGCAGCTCTACGAGCAGTACTTC. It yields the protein CAWSAQLYEQYF.

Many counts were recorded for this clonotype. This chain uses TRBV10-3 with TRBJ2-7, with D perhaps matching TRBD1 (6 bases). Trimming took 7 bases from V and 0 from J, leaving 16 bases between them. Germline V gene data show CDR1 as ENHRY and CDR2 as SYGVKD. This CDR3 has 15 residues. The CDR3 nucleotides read TGTGCCATCAAGGACGACAGGTTGAGCTCCTACGAGCAGTACTTC. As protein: CAIKDDRLSSYEQYF.

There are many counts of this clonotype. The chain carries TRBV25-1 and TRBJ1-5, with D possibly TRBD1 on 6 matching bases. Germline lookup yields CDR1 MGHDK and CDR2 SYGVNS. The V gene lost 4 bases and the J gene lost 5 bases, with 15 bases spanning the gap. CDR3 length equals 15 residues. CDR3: CASSAQGGDYQPQHF. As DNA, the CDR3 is TGTGCCAGCAGTGCACAGGGTGGGGACTATCAGCCCCAGCATTTT.

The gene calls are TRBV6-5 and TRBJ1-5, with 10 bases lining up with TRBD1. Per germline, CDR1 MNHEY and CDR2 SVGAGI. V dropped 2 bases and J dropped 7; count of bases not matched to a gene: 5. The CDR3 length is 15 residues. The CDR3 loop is CASSYQGTGDQPQHF. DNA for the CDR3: TGTGCCAGCAGTTACCAAGGGACAGGGGACCAGCCCCAGCATTTT.

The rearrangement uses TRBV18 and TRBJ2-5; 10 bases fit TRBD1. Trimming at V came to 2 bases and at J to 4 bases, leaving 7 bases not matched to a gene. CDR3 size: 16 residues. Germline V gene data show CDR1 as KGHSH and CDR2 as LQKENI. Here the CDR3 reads CASSPTATGGVETQYF. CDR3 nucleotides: TGTGCCAGCTCACCAACGGCGACAGGGGGCGTAGAGACCCAGTACTTC.

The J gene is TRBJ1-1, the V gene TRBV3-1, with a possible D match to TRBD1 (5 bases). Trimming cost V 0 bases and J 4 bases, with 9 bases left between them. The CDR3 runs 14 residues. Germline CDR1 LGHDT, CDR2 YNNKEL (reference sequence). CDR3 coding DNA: TGTGCCAGCAGCCAAGATCGGGGGTCCACTGAAGCTTTCTTT. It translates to CASSQDRGSTEAFF. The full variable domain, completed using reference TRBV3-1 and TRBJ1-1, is DTAVSQTPKYLVTQMGNDKSIKCEQNLGHDTMYWYKQDSKKFLKIMFSYNNKELIINETVPNRFSPKSPDKAHLNLHINSLELGDSAVYFCASSQDRGSTEAFFGQGTRLTVV.

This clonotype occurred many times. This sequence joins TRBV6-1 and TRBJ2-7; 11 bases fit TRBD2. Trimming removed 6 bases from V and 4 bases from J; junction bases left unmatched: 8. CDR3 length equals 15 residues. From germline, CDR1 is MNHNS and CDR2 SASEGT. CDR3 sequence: CASRVTSGGSYEQYF. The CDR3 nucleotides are TGTGCCAGCAGGGTAACTAGCGGGGGTTCGTACGAGCAGTACTTC.

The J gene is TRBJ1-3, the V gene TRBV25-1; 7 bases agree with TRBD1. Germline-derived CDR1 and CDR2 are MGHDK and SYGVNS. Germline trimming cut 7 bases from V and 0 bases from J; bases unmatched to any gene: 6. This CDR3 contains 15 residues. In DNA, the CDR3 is TGTGCCAGCACTAGTACAGGGGACTCTGGAAACACCATATATTTT. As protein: CASTSTGDSGNTIYF.

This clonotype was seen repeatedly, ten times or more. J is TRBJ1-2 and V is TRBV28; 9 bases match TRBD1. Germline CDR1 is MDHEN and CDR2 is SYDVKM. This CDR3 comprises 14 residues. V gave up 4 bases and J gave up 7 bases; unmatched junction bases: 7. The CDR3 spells CASSSTGQGGGYTF. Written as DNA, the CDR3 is TGTGCCAGCAGTTCAACGGGACAGGGTGGTGGCTACACCTTC.

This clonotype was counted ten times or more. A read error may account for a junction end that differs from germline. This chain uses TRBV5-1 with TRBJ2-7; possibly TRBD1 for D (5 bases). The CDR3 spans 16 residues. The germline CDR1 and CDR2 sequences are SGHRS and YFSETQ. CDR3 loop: CASSLAKLTGTYERYF. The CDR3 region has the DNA TGCGCCAGCAGCTTGGCCAAGTTAACAGGAACCTACGAGCGGTACTTC.

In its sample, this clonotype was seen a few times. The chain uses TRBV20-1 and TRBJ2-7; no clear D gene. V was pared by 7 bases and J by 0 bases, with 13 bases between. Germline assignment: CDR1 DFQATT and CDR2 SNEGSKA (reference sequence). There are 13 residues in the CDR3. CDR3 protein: CSVGAVSSYEQYF. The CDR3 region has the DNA TGCAGTGTAGGAGCCGTAAGCTCCTACGAGCAGTACTTC.

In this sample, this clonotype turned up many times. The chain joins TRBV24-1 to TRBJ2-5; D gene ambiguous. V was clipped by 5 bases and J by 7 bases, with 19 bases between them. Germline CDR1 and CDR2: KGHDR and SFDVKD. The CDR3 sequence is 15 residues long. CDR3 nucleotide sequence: TGTGCCACCAGTGGACCCGACTTAGATTGGGGGACCCAGTACTTC. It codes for CATSGPDLDWGTQYF.

This CDR3 reads CASTSGMGGWPQHF. In nucleotides, the CDR3 is TGTGCCAGCACGTCGGGGATGGGGGGGTGGCCCCAGCATTTT. The chain uses TRBV2 and TRBJ1-5; TRBD1 is a possible D gene (5 bases). Germline CDR1 is SNHLY and CDR2 is FYNNEI. The length of the CDR3 is 14 residues. Between the trimmed V and J ends, which lost 7 bases and 9 bases, there was a span of 19 bases.

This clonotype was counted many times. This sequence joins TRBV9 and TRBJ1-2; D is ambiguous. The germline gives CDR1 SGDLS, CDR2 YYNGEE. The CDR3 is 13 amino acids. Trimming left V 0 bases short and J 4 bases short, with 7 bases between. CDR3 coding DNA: TGTGCCAGCAGCGTAGAGGGTCCCTATGGCTACACCTTC. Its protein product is CASSVEGPYGYTF.

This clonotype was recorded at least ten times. DNA of the CDR3: TGCAGCGTTGAAGATTCCGACCAGGGGAGCGAGCAGTACTTC. It codes for CSVEDSDQGSEQYF. The chain recombines TRBV29-1 with TRBJ2-7, with D tentatively TRBD1 (6 bases). The CDR3 runs to 14 residues. The V gene's germline CDR1 is SQVTM and CDR2 ANQGSEA. The V gene lost 0 bases and the J gene lost 6 bases, with 15 bases spanning the gap.

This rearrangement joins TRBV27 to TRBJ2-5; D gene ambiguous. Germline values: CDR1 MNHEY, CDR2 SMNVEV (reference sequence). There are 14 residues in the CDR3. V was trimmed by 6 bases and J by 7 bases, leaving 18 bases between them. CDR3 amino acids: CASRYLTGRWTQYF. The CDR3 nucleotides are TGTGCCAGCAGGTACCTGACTGGCCGTTGGACCCAGTACTTC.

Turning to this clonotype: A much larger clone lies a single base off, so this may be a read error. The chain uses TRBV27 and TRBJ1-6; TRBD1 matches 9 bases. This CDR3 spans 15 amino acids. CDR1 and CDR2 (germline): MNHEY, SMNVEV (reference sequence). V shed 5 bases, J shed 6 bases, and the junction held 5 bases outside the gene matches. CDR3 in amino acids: CASSGTGYSNSPLHF. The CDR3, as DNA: TGTGCCAGCAGTGGGACAGGGTACTCTAATTCACCCCTCCACTTT.

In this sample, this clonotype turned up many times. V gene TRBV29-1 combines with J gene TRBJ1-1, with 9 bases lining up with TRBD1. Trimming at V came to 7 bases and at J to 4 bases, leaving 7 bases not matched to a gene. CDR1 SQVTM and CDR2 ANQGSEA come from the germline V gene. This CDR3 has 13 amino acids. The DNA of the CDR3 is TGCAGCGCGACCGGGACAGGGATCACTGAAGCTTTCTTT. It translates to CSATGTGITEAFF.

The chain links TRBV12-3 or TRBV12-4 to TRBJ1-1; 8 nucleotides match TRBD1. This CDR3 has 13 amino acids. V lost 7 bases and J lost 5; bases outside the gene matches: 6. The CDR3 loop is CASISTGGTEAFF. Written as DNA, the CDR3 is TGTGCCAGCATCTCAACAGGGGGTACTGAAGCTTTCTTT.

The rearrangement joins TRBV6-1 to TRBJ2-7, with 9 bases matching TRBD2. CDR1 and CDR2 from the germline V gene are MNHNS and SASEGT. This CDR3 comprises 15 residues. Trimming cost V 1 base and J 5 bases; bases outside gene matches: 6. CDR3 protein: CASSEDSGSNHEQYF. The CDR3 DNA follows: TGTGCCAGCAGTGAAGATAGCGGGAGTAATCACGAGCAGTACTTC.

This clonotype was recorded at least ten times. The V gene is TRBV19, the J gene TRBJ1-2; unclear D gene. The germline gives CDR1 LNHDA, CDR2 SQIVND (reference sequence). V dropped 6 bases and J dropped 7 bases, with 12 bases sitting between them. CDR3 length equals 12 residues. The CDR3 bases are TGTGCCAGTAGCCTCATGGGAGGTGGCTACACCTTC. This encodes CASSLMGGGYTF. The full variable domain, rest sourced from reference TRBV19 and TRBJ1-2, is DGGITQSPKYLFRKEGQNVTLSCEQNLNHDAMYWYRQDPGQGLRLIYYSQIVNDFQKGDIAEGYSVSREKKESFPLTVTSAQKNPTAFYLCASSLMGGGYTFGSGTRLTVV.

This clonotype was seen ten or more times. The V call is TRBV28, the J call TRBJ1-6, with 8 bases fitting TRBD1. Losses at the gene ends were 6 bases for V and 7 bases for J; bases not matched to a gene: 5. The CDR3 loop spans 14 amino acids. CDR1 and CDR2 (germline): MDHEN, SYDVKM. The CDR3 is CASRLTGGNSPLHF. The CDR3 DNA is TGTGCCAGCAGGCTTACAGGGGGGAATTCACCCCTCCACTTT.

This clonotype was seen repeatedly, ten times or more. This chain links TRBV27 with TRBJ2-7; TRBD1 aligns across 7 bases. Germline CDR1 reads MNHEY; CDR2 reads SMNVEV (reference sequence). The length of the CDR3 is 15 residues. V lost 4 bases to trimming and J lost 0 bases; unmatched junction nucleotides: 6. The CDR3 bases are TGTGCCAGCAGTTGGGGACAGATGAGCTCCTACGAGCAGTACTTC. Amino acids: CASSWGQMSSYEQYF.

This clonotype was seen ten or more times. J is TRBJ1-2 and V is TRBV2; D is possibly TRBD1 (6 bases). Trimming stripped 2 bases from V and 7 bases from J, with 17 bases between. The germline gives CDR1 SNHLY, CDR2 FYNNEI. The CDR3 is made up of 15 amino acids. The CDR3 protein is CASSENRLGALGYTF. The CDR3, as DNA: TGTGCCAGCAGTGAAAATCGGTTGGGGGCGCTTGGCTACACCTTC. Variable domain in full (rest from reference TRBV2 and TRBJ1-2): EPEVTQTPSHQVTQMGQEVILRCVPISNHLYFYWYRQILGQKVEFLVSFYNNEISEKSEIFDDQFSVERPDGSNFTLKIRSTKLEDSAMYFCASSENRLGALGYTFGSGTRLTVV.

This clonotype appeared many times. CDR3 sequence: CASSLGLDQETQYF. DNA for the CDR3: TGTGCCAGCAGTTTAGGGCTAGACCAAGAGACCCAGTACTTC. This chain connects TRBV12-3 or TRBV12-4 to TRBJ2-5; D is unresolved. The V end was cut by 1 base, the J end by 0 bases, with 6 bases between. The CDR3 extends over 14 amino acids.

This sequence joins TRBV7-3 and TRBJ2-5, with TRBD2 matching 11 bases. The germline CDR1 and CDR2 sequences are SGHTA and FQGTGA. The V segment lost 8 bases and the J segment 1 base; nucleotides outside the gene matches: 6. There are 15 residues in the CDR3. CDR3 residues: CASPLAGGGQETQYF. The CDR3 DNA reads TGTGCCAGCCCCTTAGCGGGGGGGGGCCAAGAGACCCAGTACTTC.

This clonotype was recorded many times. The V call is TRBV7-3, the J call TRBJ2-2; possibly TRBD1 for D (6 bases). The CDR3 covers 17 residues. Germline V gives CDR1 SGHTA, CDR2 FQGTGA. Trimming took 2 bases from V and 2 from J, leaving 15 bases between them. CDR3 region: CASSLEGGDINTGELFF. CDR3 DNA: TGTGCCAGCAGCTTAGAAGGGGGTGATATTAACACCGGGGAGCTGTTTTTT.